This TCR beta chain was recorded in a study of graft-versus-host responses after intestinal transplantation (dated by TCRdb to 2020 to 2023). Some background on the complete study: The transplants that recipients got were multivisceral, liver-intestinal, or isolated intestinal. All recipients received anti-thymocyte globulin induction followed by maintenance tacrolimus and steroids for two to four years. Graft-versus-host and host-versus-graft alloreactive T cell clones were tracked in the graft, circulation and bone marrow after intestinal transplantation using bulk TCR-beta CDR3 sequencing. To identify alloreactive clones, pre-transplant mixed lymphocyte reaction products were sequenced and compared with unstimulated pre-transplant donor and recipient T cells. A cohort of roughly 25 intestinal transplant recipients, including one retransplant, was enrolled, and a few patients lacking pretransplant specimens were excluded. Donor T cell macrochimerism was defined as a peak of at least 4% donor T cells among recipient peripheral blood mononuclear cells. Instead of going to the commercial service, samples from a few later patients were sequenced in-house on an Illumina MiSeq and processed with MiXCR.

Library preparation employed the immunoSEQ multiplex PCR assay. In most patients, genomic DNA was isolated using the Qiagen DNeasy Blood and Tissue Kit and sent frozen to Adaptive Biotechnologies for TCR sequencing. Adaptive Biotechnologies carried out high-throughput TCR-beta CDR3 sequencing of genomic DNA for most patients. The study's own analysis went as follows. TCR sequencing data for approximately 17 patients were retrieved from Adaptive's ImmunoSEQ software; three other patients were processed with MiXCR and VDJtools. To correct CD4 versus CD8 sorting errors, sequences present in both subsets at a frequency ratio below 5:1 were removed. CDR3 nucleotide sequences shared between donor and recipient were removed because their origin could not be assigned. At least 2-fold expansion over unstimulated cells and a minimum CFSE-low frequency of 0.002% (template counts) or 0.001% (read counts) were required for clones to be classified as alloreactive. Mappable clones were those detected in sequenced pre-transplant spleen, lymph node, or MLR CFSE-low populations of the donor or recipient. Cumulative frequency of alloreactive clones was calculated as a percentage of all sequences weighted by copy number. What TCRdb holds here is the immuneACCESS table cut down to in-frame rearrangements. Part of the clones is not present; checked against another copy, under half of the missing clones reflect an unresolved V gene, and the others are unexplained. V and J calls and clone size come straight from that table; D and trimming were deduced from the DNA. The sample data list some 88,000 clones, and 93% of these were observed just once. The ten largest make up about 2% of the sample.

In the case of this clone: It lacks a known antigen. Base qualities are missing; no much larger clone stands one base away.

What this sample's time point label stands for: cells obtained before transplantation from donor or recipient. CD3+CD4+ and CD3+CD8+ populations were FACS-sorted from unstimulated pre-transplant donor and recipient cells taken from spleen or lymph nodes. Clipping removes 2 bases from V and 4 bases from J, with 3 as the unmatched junction base count. The CDR3 contains 15 residues, cysteine and phenylalanine counted. Just CDR3 DNA is preserved here, 45 bases in frame from base 1. CDR1 is given as SGHRS and CDR2 as YFSETQ, both from the germline V gene. General findings and caveats noted by the study authors: In the allografts of patients with donor T cell macrochimerism, GvH to HvG T cell clonal ratios were high. The conclusions were limited by the relatively low number and heterogeneity of the intestinal transplant patients. Early after transplant, declines in HvG clones were associated with peak levels of circulating GvH clones. GvH clones were found in recipient bone marrow, and some of the GvH clones appeared earlier in ileal mucosa or blood, which is consistent with an intestinal mucosal origin.

The sequence was collected from a human donor who received an intestinal transplant. In this chain, TRBV5-1 is recombined with TRBJ2-3; a stretch of 11 junction bases matches TRBD2. Sequencing was performed on unstimulated CD8+ T cells sorted from spleen or lymph node cells, taken before intestinal transplant. The CDR3 here reads CASSLIAGGPDTQYF. The nucleotide sequence is TGCGCCAGCAGCTTAATAGCGGGGGGGCCAGATACGCAGTATTTT.